This T cell receptor beta chain appears in the sequencing data of a study of T-cell reconstitution after alpha-beta-depleted transplantation in children. Unique molecular identifiers were incorporated when the TCRbeta library was constructed. Using its own MiXCR run on the PCR reads, TCRdb lists one record per CDR3 protein. The sample includes more than 60,000 distinct CDR3 sequences, roughly 6.6% of them seen just once. The sequence was collected from a human donor who donated a stem cell graft to a child with acute lymphoblastic leukemia. The sample was PBMCs from the stem cell graft donor, taken from the stem cell graft.

The DNA for the CDR3 is TGTGCCAGCAGTTACCGCGGGAGAGGAGAGACCCAGTACTTC. Translating it yields CASSYRGRGETQYF. The chain links TRBV6-5 to TRBJ2-5, with 7 positions matching TRBD2. Losses at the gene ends were 2 bases for V and 4 bases for J; bases not matched to a gene: 4. CDR1 is MNHEY, CDR2 SVGAGI, per germline. The CDR3 runs 14 residues.